The 30 T cell receptor beta chains given below trace back to one sample, sequenced in a study of T cell responses to AZD1222 COVID-19 vaccine. Sequencing used immunoSEQ multiplex PCR; TCRdb keeps in-frame clones, though not all of them. Of under 150,000 clones listed, roughly 92% were seen once; the top ten hold about 1.1%. The input for sequencing was peripheral blood, taken 28 days after the second AZD1222 dose. The receptors shown here come from an adult who received the AZD1222 COVID-19 vaccine.

The rearrangement joins TRBV27 to TRBJ2-2, with D hard to call. This CDR3 contains 14 residues. Trimming removed 5 bases at V and 1 base at J, with 8 bases between. CDR1 is MNHEY and CDR2 is SMNVEV in the germline V gene (reference sequence). CDR3: CASSPSRNTGELFF. CDR3 bases: TGTGCCAGCAGTCCAAGTCGGAACACCGGGGAGCTGTTTTTT.

The chain employs TRBV5-6 and TRBJ1-2; tentatively, D is TRBD1 (5 bases). CDR1 is SGHDT, CDR2 YYEEEE, per germline. The CDR3 is 14 residues long. V shed 6 bases and J shed 9 bases, with 21 bases lying between them. CDR3 loop: CASNVDRASMRYTF. In DNA, the CDR3 is TGTGCCAGCAACGTCGACAGAGCCTCTATGCGCTACACCTTC.

The V and J genes are TRBV5-6 and TRBJ2-3; the match to TRBD2 covers 8 bases. There are 16 residues in the CDR3. Germline V lookup: CDR1 SGHDT, CDR2 YYEEEE. Trimming took 1 base from V and 4 from J; bases not matched to a gene: 8. CDR3: CASSLSREGVPDTQYF. For the CDR3, the DNA is TGTGCCAGCAGCTTGTCTCGGGAGGGAGTCCCAGATACGCAGTATTTT.

This chain links TRBV6-1 with TRBJ2-7, with D hard to call. Per germline, CDR1 MNHNS and CDR2 SASEGT. The CDR3 extends over 13 amino acids. The V and J ends lost 0 bases and 3 bases respectively, with 6 bases between them. Written as DNA, the CDR3 is TGTGCCAGCAGTGAAGCCAAGAACTACGAGCAGTACTTC. Translated, it gives CASSEAKNYEQYF.

The J gene is TRBJ2-5, the V gene TRBV10-3; 9 positions agree with TRBD1. Germline trimming cut 4 bases from V and 2 bases from J; bases unmatched to any gene: 2. The CDR3 length is 14 residues. CDR1 and CDR2 (germline): ENHRY, SYGVKD. The CDR3 spells CAISGQGGQETQYF. In DNA form, the CDR3 reads TGTGCCATCAGTGGACAGGGGGGGCAAGAGACCCAGTACTTC.

This clone was detected only a few times. The rearrangement links TRBV6-1 to TRBJ1-3, with TRBD1 as a possible D gene (6 bases). Trimming shortened V by 2 bases and J by 2 bases, and 10 bases separated the two germline ends. Germline V gene lookup returns CDR1 MNHNS and CDR2 SASEGT. CDR3 length equals 15 residues. The CDR3 nucleotides are TGTGCCAGCAGTGAACAGGCAGGGGCTGGAAACACCATATATTTT. It is translated as CASSEQAGAGNTIYF.

The genes are TRBV30 and TRBJ1-2; D call uncertain. Trimming left V 3 bases short and J 4 bases short, with 9 bases between. The CDR3 covers 12 residues. Looked up from germline, CDR1 is GTSNPN and CDR2 is SVGIG (reference sequence). CDR3 sequence (DNA): TGTGCCTGGAGCCCCGTAGGCTATGGCTACACCTTC. Amino acids: CAWSPVGYGYTF.

The genes are TRBV5-8 and TRBJ1-4, with 8 bases matching TRBD1. V shed 0 bases and J 7 bases; nucleotides not matched to a gene: 5. From germline, CDR1 is SGHTS and CDR2 YDEGEE. This CDR3 has 15 amino acids. The CDR3 loop reads CASSLDRGRSEKLFF. The CDR3 coding sequence is TGTGCCAGCAGCTTGGACAGGGGGAGAAGTGAAAAACTGTTTTTT. Supplemented by reference TRBV5-8 and TRBJ1-4, the full variable domain reads EAGVTQSPTHLIKTRGQQATLRCSPISGHTSVYWYQQALGLGLQFLLWYDEGEERNRGNFPPRFSGRQFPNYSSELNVNALELEDSALYLCASSLDRGRSEKLFFGSGTQLSVL.

Here the CDR3 reads CASSNEGETQYF. For the CDR3, the DNA is TGTGCCAGCAGTAACGAGGGGGAGACCCAGTACTTC. The J gene is TRBJ2-5, the V gene TRBV12-3 or TRBV12-4; D tentatively fits TRBD1 or TRBD2 (5 bases each). The CDR3 is made up of 12 amino acids. V lost 5 bases and J 5 bases, leaving 9 bases between the germline ends.

This clone appeared a single time. The V and J genes are TRBV9 and TRBJ1-3, with 9 bases identical to TRBD1. Unmatched junction bases numbered 1, after V lost 0 bases and J lost 0 bases. Germline CDR1 reads SGDLS; CDR2 reads YYNGEE. This CDR3 region has 16 residues. CDR3 sequence: CASSVGTGASGNTIYF. The DNA for the CDR3 is TGTGCCAGCAGCGTAGGGACAGGGGCCTCTGGAAACACCATATATTTT.

The chain couples TRBV2 to TRBJ2-7; D possibly matches TRBD1 or TRBD2 (5 bases each). The germline gives CDR1 SNHLY, CDR2 FYNNEI. The CDR3 is 15 amino acids. Trimming cost V 3 bases and J 1 base, with 13 bases left between them. Here the CDR3 DNA reads TGTGCCAGCAGTGATAACCGGGGCCAGTCCTACGAGCAGTACTTC. Encoded protein: CASSDNRGQSYEQYF.

This clone was counted between two and nine times. This sequence joins TRBV7-9 and TRBJ1-2; D possibly corresponds to TRBD1 (6 bases). CDR3 length: 15 residues. The germline V gene has CDR1 SEHNR and CDR2 FQNEAQ (reference sequence). V was trimmed by 5 bases and J by 0 bases, leaving 13 bases between them. CDR3 region: CASSPWTAANYGYTF. CDR3 bases: TGTGCCAGCAGCCCCTGGACAGCAGCTAACTATGGCTACACCTTC.

The rearrangement joins TRBV9 to TRBJ1-1, with D unclear. CDR3 length: 13 amino acids. CDR1 and CDR2 from the germline V gene are SGDLS and YYNGEE. Trimming cost V 1 base and J 1 base, with 5 bases left between them. CDR3: CASSVLGNTEAFF. CDR3 DNA: TGTGCCAGCAGCGTACTAGGGAACACTGAAGCTTTCTTT.

V and J are TRBV30 and TRBJ2-3; no clear D. The germline CDR1 and CDR2 sequences are GTSNPN and SVGIG (reference sequence). The CDR3 length is 15 residues. V dropped 0 bases and J dropped 2 bases, with 12 bases sitting between them. CDR3: CAWSVRTAPTDTQYF. The CDR3 DNA sequence: TGTGCCTGGAGTGTCCGGACGGCTCCCACAGATACGCAGTATTTT. Full variable domain (missing parts from reference TRBV30 and TRBJ2-3): SQTIHQWPATLVQPVGSPLSLECTVEGTSNPNLYWYRQAAGRGLQLLFYSVGIGQISSEVPQNLSASRPQDRQFILSSKKLLLSDSGFYLCAWSVRTAPTDTQYFGPGTRLTVL.

The V and J genes are TRBV4-2 and TRBJ2-7, with D possibly being TRBD1 (6 bases). The CDR3 covers 17 residues. Germline assignment: CDR1 LGHNA and CDR2 YNFKEQ. Deletions cut 4 bases from V and 3 bases from J, with 22 bases between. The CDR3 loop is CASSPGHSSRIRYEQYF. CDR3 coding DNA: TGTGCCAGCAGCCCGGGACATTCCTCTAGAATTCGCTACGAGCAGTACTTC.

This sequence joins TRBV7-6 and TRBJ2-1, with TRBD2 matching over 9 bases. V was pared by 7 bases and J by 4 bases, with 11 bases of the junction left unmatched. Germline CDR1 reads SGHVS; CDR2 reads FNYEAQ. This CDR3 contains 16 residues. The DNA of the CDR3 is TGTGCCAGCATCCGGGCTAGCGGGGACCGATACAATGAGCAGTTCTTC. Translating gives CASIRASGDRYNEQFF. Using reference TRBV7-6 and TRBJ2-1 for the parts outside the CDR3, the full variable domain is GAGVSQSPRYKVTKRGQDVALRCDPISGHVSLYWYRQALGQGPEFLTYFNYEAQQDKSGLPNDRFSAERPEGSISTLTIQRTEQRDSAMYRCASIRASGDRYNEQFFGPGTRLTVL.

This chain links TRBV18 with TRBJ2-5; 8 positions agree with TRBD2. CDR3 size: 15 residues. Trimming took 3 bases from V and 2 from J; bases not matched to a gene: 5. CDR1 KGHSH and CDR2 LQKENI come from the germline V gene. CDR3 sequence (DNA): TGTGCCAGCTCACCCGCGACTAGCGTTCAAGAGACCCAGTACTTC. As protein: CASSPATSVQETQYF. Drawing the rest from reference TRBV18 and TRBJ2-5, the complete variable domain is NAGVMQNPRHLVRRRGQEARLRCSPMKGHSHVYWYRQLPEEGLKFMVYLQKENIIDESGMPKERFSAEFPKEGPSILRIQQVVRGDSAAYFCASSPATSVQETQYFGPGTRLLVL.

V usage is TRBV3-1 (or the pseudogene TRBV3-2) and J usage is TRBJ1-1; D gene unclear. The V gene's germline CDR1 is LGHDT and CDR2 YNNKEL (reference sequence). This CDR3 has 14 amino acids. V was trimmed by 3 bases and J by 4 bases, leaving 12 bases between them. The CDR3 here is CASSQDQYGTEAFF. In DNA form, the CDR3 reads TGTGCCAGCAGCCAGGACCAATATGGCACTGAAGCTTTCTTT.

This clone was observed a single time. The gene calls are TRBV19 and TRBJ2-7; D unresolved. CDR1 and CDR2 from the germline V gene are LNHDA and SQIVND (reference sequence). Trimming left V 5 bases short and J 2 bases short, with 10 bases between. The CDR3 totals 13 residues. The CDR3 loop reads CASSGTSTYEQYF. The CDR3 DNA reads TGTGCCAGTAGTGGCACATCCACCTACGAGCAGTACTTC.

This rearrangement joins TRBV30 to TRBJ2-1; tentatively, D is TRBD1 (6 bases). This CDR3 is built from 14 residues. Germline V gives CDR1 GTSNPN, CDR2 SVGIG (reference sequence). Trimming shortened V by 3 bases and J by 3 bases, and 12 bases separated the two germline ends. DNA of the CDR3: TGTGCCTGGAGAAGGACAGAGATCTACAATGAGCAGTTCTTC. Translation gives CAWRRTEIYNEQFF.

This chain connects TRBV7-2 to TRBJ1-5, with D perhaps TRBD1 (6 bases). Looked up from germline, CDR1 is SGHTA and CDR2 is FQGNSA. CDR3 length: 15 amino acids. The V end was cut by 5 bases, the J end by 2 bases, with 13 bases between. The CDR3 loop is CASSKEGGGNQPQHF. The CDR3 DNA reads as TGTGCCAGCAGCAAGGAGGGGGGTGGCAATCAGCCCCAGCATTTT.

This clone came up once. This chain links TRBV6-2 or TRBV6-3 with TRBJ1-3; D possibly corresponds to TRBD1 (5 bases). Germline V gene data show CDR1 as MNHEY and CDR2 as SVGEGT. The CDR3 loop spans 16 amino acids. Trimming removed 4 bases at V and 0 bases at J, with 13 bases between. As DNA, the CDR3 is TGTGCCAGCAGTTCCTATGGGGCGACCTCTGGAAACACCATATATTTT. It translates to CASSSYGATSGNTIYF.

This clone has a count of ten or more. The chain recombines TRBV6-4 with TRBJ1-6; 10 positions agree with TRBD1. This CDR3 region has 13 residues. CDR1 is MRHNA and CDR2 is SNTAGT in the germline V gene. For the CDR3, the DNA is TGTGCTGCCGGGACAGGGGATAATTCACCCCTCCACTTT. It specifies CAAGTGDNSPLHF.

As DNA, the CDR3 is TGTGCCAGCAGTTATTCGACCGTGTCATCTGAAGCTTTCTTT. This translates into CASSYSTVSSEAFF. This chain links TRBV6-2 or TRBV6-3 with TRBJ1-1; D not resolved. Germline-derived CDR1 and CDR2 are MNHEY and SVGEGT. Trimming left V 3 bases short and J 6 bases short, with 14 bases between. The CDR3 sequence is 14 residues long.

The chain carries TRBV6-5 and TRBJ2-1; no firm D call. The germline gives CDR1 MNHEY, CDR2 SVGAGI. CDR3 size: 13 residues. V dropped 0 bases and J dropped 8 bases, with 8 bases sitting between them. Written as DNA, the CDR3 is TGTGCCAGCAGTTACTCGACTGGAGATGAGCAGTTCTTC. It codes for CASSYSTGDEQFF.

This chain uses TRBV19 with TRBJ2-3; 9 nucleotides line up with TRBD1. Germline V gene data show CDR1 as LNHDA and CDR2 as SQIVND (reference sequence). There are 15 residues in the CDR3. V was pared by 4 bases and J by 4 bases, with 6 bases of the junction left unmatched. The CDR3 spells CASSNLDRGADTQYF. CDR3 sequence (DNA): TGTGCCAGTAGTAATCTAGACAGGGGGGCAGATACGCAGTATTTT.

The CDR3 loop reads CASSEMVWSGRIYF. The DNA for the CDR3 is TGTGCCAGCAGTGAAATGGTTTGGAGCGGGAGGATCTACTTC. The gene calls are TRBV6-4 and TRBJ2-7, with TRBD2 identical over 9 bases. Per germline, CDR1 MRHNA and CDR2 SNTAGT. J gave up 13 bases and V 3 bases, and 13 bases lay outside the gene matches. The CDR3 loop spans 14 amino acids.

This chain links TRBV5-1 with TRBJ2-5; 10 nucleotides align to TRBD2. This CDR3 region has 15 residues. CDR1 is SGHRS, CDR2 YFSETQ, per germline. V shed 1 base, J shed 3 bases, and the junction held 3 bases outside the gene matches. CDR3 nucleotide sequence: TGCGCCAGCAGCTTGCGAGGGACTAGCGAAGAGACCCAGTACTTC. Its protein is CASSLRGTSEETQYF. The whole variable domain, remainder taken from reference TRBV5-1 and TRBJ2-5, is KAGVTQTPRYLIKTRGQQVTLSCSPISGHRSVSWYQQTPGQGLQFLFEYFSETQRNKGNFPGRFSGRQFSNSRSEMNVSTLELGDSALYLCASSLRGTSEETQYFGPGTRLLVL.

The chain recombines TRBV7-3 with TRBJ2-7; D possibly corresponds to TRBD2 (5 bases). The CDR3 totals 15 residues. The V and J ends lost 2 bases and 5 bases respectively, with 16 bases between them. Germline V gives CDR1 SGHTA, CDR2 FQGTGA. CDR3 in DNA: TGTGCCAGCAGCTTACAGGTAGTAGGAGGACACGAGCAGTACTTC. Residues: CASSLQVVGGHEQYF.

The gene calls are TRBV27 and TRBJ1-6; tentative D call: TRBD1 (6 bases). V was cut by 6 bases and J by 7 bases, with 13 bases left in between. Per the germline V gene, CDR1 is MNHEY and CDR2 is SMNVEV (reference sequence). This CDR3 region has 14 residues. Here the CDR3 reads CASRVGGENSPLHF. The CDR3, as DNA: TGTGCCAGCAGAGTAGGGGGAGAGAATTCACCCCTCCACTTT.